This paragraph reports one T cell receptor (beta chain). The antigen remains unidentified. This sample is drawn from a study of PD-1 blockade in mismatch repair-deficient tumors. Study context: Patients had about 13 mismatch repair-deficient cancer types and were previously treated and progressing. Broader study findings: Tumor-resident clones, often undetectable pretreatment in blood, expanded then contracted after pembrolizumab.

Germline V gene sequence: CDR1 GTSNPN, CDR2 SVGIG (reference sequence). This CDR3 has 14 residues. The V gene end was trimmed by 3 bases and the J gene end by 4 bases; junction bases not matched to a gene: 4. Mismatch repair deficiency was confirmed in all patients, by PCR or immunohistochemistry. TCRs were sequenced from a few patients responding to pembrolizumab. Data came from immunoSEQ multiplex PCR; TCRdb stores just in-frame clones and leaves some out. Of some 16,000 clones listed, 75% to 90% are singletons. This TCR derives from an adult with mismatch repair-deficient cancer. Sequenced here: PBMCs, sampled less than 25 weeks after starting pembrolizumab. The chain has TRBV30 and TRBJ2-3, with 10 bases matching TRBD2. The CDR3 sequence: CAWRSSGGPDTQYF. Written as DNA, the CDR3 is TGTGCCTGGAGGTCTAGCGGGGGCCCAGATACGCAGTATTTT.